This paragraph covers one TCR beta chain sequence. These data are taken from a study of early T cells in non-severe SARS-CoV-2 infection. About the research overall: Chains were unpaired, as sequencing was done on bulk RNA from unsorted whole blood.

Per the germline V gene, CDR1 is LNHDA and CDR2 is SQIVND (reference sequence). The CDR3 covers 14 residues. Between the trimmed V and J ends, which lost 5 bases and 6 bases, there was a span of 14 bases. The TCR library protocol was used to attach unique molecular identifiers. These identifiers were attached to individual cDNA molecules. TCRdb ran MiXCR on the 5' RACE reads and lists one entry per CDR3 protein. The sample lists roughly 43,000 distinct CDR3 sequences, approximately 5.1% occurring once. V and J are TRBV19 and TRBJ2-1, with D uncertain. This receptor was obtained from an adult who was a healthcare worker with PCR-confirmed SARS-CoV-2 infection or an uninfected control (not recorded which). Source: whole blood, taken at baseline. In DNA, the CDR3 is TGTGCCAGTAGTGCGTATCAGGACGCCAATGAGCAGTTCTTC. Its translation: CASSAYQDANEQFF.